This passage covers 26 T cell receptor beta chains from one sample sequenced in a study of T cells in Graves' hyperthyroidism and ophthalmopathy. From RNA transcripts, TCR beta CDR3 regions were amplified. The HTBI primer set was used in a first-round RT-PCR of the TCR CDR3. From the multiplex PCR reads, TCRdb called clonotypes with MiXCR, one entry per CDR3 protein. Here the sample spans around 370,000 distinct CDR3 sequences, about 18% being singletons. What was sequenced was blood. Receptors originate from a man aged 18 to 30 with Graves' ophthalmopathy.

The chain joins TRBV28 to TRBJ2-2; D uncertain. CDR3 size: 13 residues. Germline loops: CDR1 MDHEN, CDR2 SYDVKM. Trimming removed 8 bases at V and 2 bases at J, with 9 bases between. CDR3 nucleotide sequence: TGTGCCAGCTGGCACCTTAACACCGGGGAGCTGTTTTTT. As protein: CASWHLNTGELFF.

About this clonotype: Germline and junction disagree at one end, which may indicate a read error. This sequence joins TRBV19 and TRBJ1-4, with unresolved D. Germline CDR1 reads LNHDA; CDR2 reads SQIVND (reference sequence). This CDR3 spans 12 amino acids. In DNA, the CDR3 is TGTGCCAGTAGTATAGAAGCCGAAATACTGTTTTTT. Encoded protein: CASSIEAEILFF.

The chain employs TRBV11-2 and TRBJ1-2; D gene ambiguous. The length of the CDR3 is 14 residues. From germline, CDR1 is SGHAT and CDR2 FQNNGV. Between the trimmed V and J ends, which lost 4 bases and 5 bases, there was a span of 14 bases. The CDR3 DNA reads TGTGCCAGCAGCTCGGTTCATCTTATTTATGGCTACACCTTC. This codes for CASSSVHLIYGYTF.

In nucleotides, the CDR3 is TGTGCCAGCAGTTTAGGCCCTCTAGGAAATAAAATGAACACCGGGGAGCTGTTTTTT. Translation gives CASSLGPLGNKMNTGELFF. The V and J genes are TRBV12-3 or TRBV12-4 and TRBJ2-2; no definite D call. V lost 1 base and J lost 1, with 19 bases in between. There are 19 residues in the CDR3.

The chain employs TRBV4-2 and TRBJ2-7, with D uncertain. Trimming took 0 bases from V and 1 from J, leaving 10 bases between them. The length of the CDR3 is 15 residues. The germline V gene has CDR1 LGHNA and CDR2 YNFKEQ. The DNA of the CDR3 is TGTGCCAGCAGCCAAGAAAAGGGTCGGTCCTACGAGCAGTACTTC. This translates into CASSQEKGRSYEQYF.

CDR3 DNA: TGTGCCACCAGCAGAGGGTATACGCAGTATTTT. Residues: CATSRGYTQYF. This chain uses TRBV15 with TRBJ2-3; D gene uncertain. Germline assignment: CDR1 LNHNV and CDR2 YYDKDF (reference sequence). Trimming took off 1 base at V and 7 bases at J, with 3 bases between the two ends. The CDR3 totals 11 residues.

The sample holds many counts of this clonotype. The chain is built from TRBV6-2 or TRBV6-3 and TRBJ1-1, with D perhaps matching TRBD1 (5 bases). Germline values: CDR1 MNHEY, CDR2 SVGEGT. V was pared by 2 bases and J by 0 bases, with 10 bases between. The CDR3 is made up of 15 amino acids. CDR3 in DNA: TGTGCCAGCAGTTACACAGGCGGGTTGAACACTGAAGCTTTCTTT. The encoded protein is CASSYTGGLNTEAFF.

The rearrangement uses TRBV12-3 or TRBV12-4 and TRBJ1-1; D remains unclear. V lost 7 bases, J lost 0 bases, and 15 bases lay in between. The CDR3 is 15 residues long. CDR3 in DNA: TGTGCCAGCACCCACGGCGGCCTCCTGAACACTGAAGCTTTCTTT. It codes for CASTHGGLLNTEAFF.

This clonotype appeared a few times. The chain couples TRBV10-3 to TRBJ1-1, with 10 nucleotides matching TRBD1. J was trimmed by 4 bases and V by 4 bases; bases with no gene match: 6. Germline values: CDR1 ENHRY, CDR2 SYGVKD. CDR3 length: 15 residues. CDR3 protein: CAISGSGTGATEAFF. The CDR3 DNA follows: TGTGCCATCAGTGGCTCCGGGACAGGGGCCACTGAAGCTTTCTTT.

This clonotype was detected ten times or more. This chain joins TRBV28 and TRBJ2-1, with 9 nucleotides matching TRBD2. Per germline, CDR1 MDHEN and CDR2 SYDVKM. The length of the CDR3 is 15 residues. Trimming removed 2 bases from V and 2 bases from J; junction bases left unmatched: 1. The CDR3 here is CASSLLAGTYNEQFF. In DNA, the CDR3 is TGTGCCAGCAGTTTACTAGCGGGGACCTACAATGAGCAGTTCTTC.

The chain is built from TRBV11-2 and TRBJ2-5; 7 nucleotides agree with TRBD2. In germline, CDR1 is SGHAT, CDR2 FQNNGV. Trimming removed 5 bases from V and 0 bases from J; junction bases left unmatched: 9. There are 16 residues in the CDR3. The CDR3 coding sequence is TGTGCCAGCAGCCCCCGGGGAGGGAGGCACCAAGAGACCCAGTACTTC. It codes for CASSPRGGRHQETQYF.

The table lists this clonotype with many counts. The chain uses TRBV28 and TRBJ1-4; 9 bases agree with TRBD1. V trimming: 6 bases; J trimming: 5 bases; junction bases outside the gene matches: 4. CDR1 MDHEN and CDR2 SYDVKM come from the germline V gene. This CDR3 spans 14 amino acids. The CDR3 nucleotides are TGTGCCAGCAGCACCGGGACAGGGAATGAAAAACTGTTTTTT. Its translation: CASSTGTGNEKLFF.

Remarks on this clonotype: It may be a read error: a sequence one base away is much more abundant. V is TRBV27 and J is TRBJ2-3; 7 positions match TRBD1. Looked up from germline, CDR1 is MNHEY and CDR2 is SMNVEV (reference sequence). The CDR3 length is 13 residues. The chain's CDR3 is CASRDSSTDTHYF. CDR3 nucleotide sequence: TGTGCCAGCCGGGACAGCAGCACAGATACGCATTATTTT.

This clonotype was picked up one time. The chain is built from TRBV27 and TRBJ1-1; 8 positions match TRBD1. Trimming cost V 5 bases and J 2 bases; bases outside gene matches: 10. In germline, CDR1 is MNHEY, CDR2 SMNVEV (reference sequence). There are 16 residues in the CDR3. CDR3 residues: CASSQKRTGKNTEAFF. The CDR3 DNA is TGTGCCAGCAGTCAAAAGAGGACAGGGAAAAACACTGAAGCTTTCTTT.

This sequence joins TRBV6-5 and TRBJ2-5; D is possibly TRBD1 (5 bases). Germline CDR1 MNHEY, CDR2 SVGAGI. This CDR3 has 15 amino acids. V lost 7 bases, J lost 1 base, and 16 bases lay in between. CDR3 protein: CASIPSTAVQETQYF. Here the CDR3 DNA reads TGTGCCAGCATTCCTTCGACAGCAGTCCAAGAGACCCAGTACTTC.

The V gene is TRBV5-1, the J gene TRBJ2-5; D is ambiguous. The CDR3 has 15 residues. CDR1 SGHRS and CDR2 YFSETQ come from the germline V gene. V shed 0 bases and J shed 4 bases, with 13 bases lying between them. The DNA for the CDR3 is TGCGCCAGCAGCTTGGGAACAGCCGGAATAGAGACCCAGTACTTC. This codes for CASSLGTAGIETQYF.

This clonotype appeared a few times. This chain uses TRBV18 with TRBJ2-2; D might be TRBD1 or TRBD2, each matching 5 bases. This CDR3 has 16 residues. Trimming removed 3 bases at V and 1 base at J, with 12 bases between. Germline values: CDR1 KGHSH, CDR2 LQKENI. Here the CDR3 reads CASSPFEGMNTGELFF. The CDR3 DNA reads TGTGCCAGCTCACCCTTCGAGGGGATGAACACCGGGGAGCTGTTTTTT.

V and J are TRBV6-1 and TRBJ2-1; 8 nucleotides line up with TRBD2. V was clipped by 1 base and J by 10 bases; unmatched bases: 9. The CDR3 is 15 amino acids. CDR1 and CDR2 (germline): MNHNS, SASEGT. This CDR3 reads CASSEDGGAAGEQFF. CDR3 DNA sequence: TGTGCCAGCAGTGAAGACGGGGGGGCTGCGGGCGAGCAGTTCTTC.

This clonotype was seen repeatedly, ten times or more. This chain links TRBV7-9 with TRBJ2-1; TRBD2 matches 8 bases. CDR1 is SEHNR, CDR2 FQNEAQ, per germline (reference sequence). The CDR3 length is 17 residues. V gave up 1 base and J gave up 6 bases; unmatched junction bases: 11. CDR3 coding DNA: TGTGCCAGCAGCTTAGATACCTTCGGGGGGGCCTTCAATGAGCAGTTCTTC. Protein sequence: CASSLDTFGGAFNEQFF.

This clonotype has a count of ten or more. Germline and junction disagree at one end, which may indicate a read error. The chain employs TRBV7-7 and TRBJ2-1, with a tentative D call TRBD2 (5 bases). CDR1 is SSHAT and CDR2 is FNYEAQ in the germline V gene (reference sequence). This CDR3 spans 15 amino acids. In DNA, the CDR3 is TGTGCTAGCAGCCCCTGGGGAGCAGGCGACAATGAGCAGTTCTTC. It translates to CASSPWGAGDNEQFF.

This chain joins TRBV27 and TRBJ2-7, with 7 positions matching TRBD1. Per the germline V gene, CDR1 is MNHEY and CDR2 is SMNVEV (reference sequence). V dropped 5 bases and J dropped 2; count of bases not matched to a gene: 9. This CDR3 has 15 residues. The CDR3 is CASSATGTAAYEQYF. The CDR3 region has the DNA TGTGCCAGCAGTGCAACCGGGACAGCCGCCTACGAGCAGTACTTC.

This clonotype showed up just a few times. The chain uses TRBV4-1 and TRBJ2-7; TRBD2 might be the D (5 bases). The germline V gene encodes CDR1 MGHRA and CDR2 YSYEKL. V lost 0 bases, J lost 5 bases, and 11 bases lay in between. The CDR3 totals 14 residues. The CDR3 sequence is CASSQDHSGDEQYF. The CDR3 coding sequence is TGCGCCAGCAGCCAAGATCATTCCGGGGACGAGCAGTACTTC.

This clonotype occurred many times. The J gene is TRBJ2-5, the V gene TRBV3-1; tentative D call: TRBD2 (6 bases). The germline V gene has CDR1 LGHDT and CDR2 YNNKEL (reference sequence). The CDR3 spans 16 residues. Between the trimmed V and J ends, which lost 6 bases and 5 bases, there was a span of 22 bases. The CDR3 DNA is TGTGCCAGCAGTCTAGAGCGGCGGGGCCCAGGGGAGACCCAGTACTTC. Translating it yields CASSLERRGPGETQYF.

The sample holds many counts of this clonotype. CDR3 amino acids: CASKRRTESNQPQHF. For the CDR3, the DNA is TGTGCCAGTAAACGCCGGACAGAGAGCAATCAGCCCCAGCATTTT. The V gene is TRBV6-1, the J gene TRBJ1-5; D is perhaps TRBD1 (6 bases). This CDR3 has 15 amino acids. The V gene lost 9 bases and the J gene lost 1 base, with 16 bases spanning the gap. Germline V gives CDR1 MNHNS, CDR2 SASEGT.

This clonotype was detected ten times or more. The DNA for the CDR3 is TGCGCCAGCAGCCAAGGACAGGGGGCGCAAGGACGCGGCTACACCTTC. The encoded protein is CASSQGQGAQGRGYTF. The rearrangement uses TRBV5-1 and TRBJ1-2; 11 bases map to TRBD1. V was clipped by 4 bases and J by 8 bases; unmatched bases: 13. The CDR3 consists of 16 residues. Germline lookup yields CDR1 SGHRS and CDR2 YFSETQ.

The V call is TRBV7-2, the J call TRBJ2-2; the D gene is possibly TRBD2 (7 bases). This CDR3 has 12 amino acids. Germline lookup yields CDR1 SGHTA and CDR2 FQGNSA. The ends were cut back, 10 bases at V and 6 bases at J, with 12 bases in the middle. The CDR3, as DNA: TGTGCCATTCGAGGGGGGGCCGGGGAGCTGTTTTTT. Amino acid sequence: CAIRGGAGELFF.